There are many counts of the clone carrying this TCR beta chain. The CDR3 totals 13 residues. The V gene lost 3 bases and the J gene lost 6 bases, with 12 bases spanning the gap. This specimen comes from a study of regulatory T cells in long-lasting Graves disease. The authors built TCR beta libraries using iRepertoire HTBI primers and Arm-PCR of CDR3 regions. MiXCR, applied by TCRdb to the multiplex PCR reads, yields one record per CDR3 protein. Of over 350,000 distinct CDR3 sequences in the sample, about 14% are singletons; the top ten hold approximately 17%. Specified time point: newly diagnosed GD, antithyroid drugs for less than 3 months. The TCR library was made from RNA that had been extracted from PBMCs in TRIzol. The sample also formed part of further work on T cells in Graves' hyperthyroidism and ophthalmopathy. In that study: Exclusion of a patient resulted from uncontrolled infection, other autoimmune disease, pregnancy or lactation.

The TCR comes from a woman between 50 and 59 years old with Graves disease. The chain combines TRBV12-3 or TRBV12-4 with TRBJ2-7; unclear D gene. The sample was peripheral blood mononuclear cells (PBMCs), taken at new diagnosis, from a patient treated with antithyroid drugs. Here the CDR3 reads CASSLRTTGEQYF. CDR3 sequence (DNA): TGTGCCAGCAGTTTGAGGACGACGGGCGAGCAGTACTTC.